These 25 T cell receptor beta chains originate from one sample sequenced in a study of graft-versus-host responses after intestinal transplantation. Some clones are missing from TCRdb's copy, which holds only in-frame ones; the method was immunoSEQ multiplex PCR. The table has about 98,000 clones, about 83% seen once. The specimen was PBMCs, collected 255 days after intestinal transplant. These receptors were collected from a human patient who received an intestinal transplant, so some T cells may come from the graft donor.

DNA of the CDR3: TGTGCCAGTAGTACTTTAGCGGGGGGCCCCTACAATGAGCAGTTCTTC. Amino acids: CASSTLAGGPYNEQFF. This chain links TRBV19 with TRBJ2-1, with 10 bases lining up with TRBD2. V was clipped by 4 bases and J by 2 bases; unmatched bases: 5. This CDR3 is 16 amino acids long. The V gene's germline CDR1 is LNHDA and CDR2 SQIVND (reference sequence).

This chain connects TRBV5-1 to TRBJ2-7, with TRBD1 identical over 8 bases. Trimming cost V 8 bases and J 2 bases; bases outside gene matches: 6. CDR1 and CDR2 (germline): SGHRS, YFSETQ. This CDR3 is built from 13 residues. The CDR3 sequence: CARLGQGPYEQYV. The CDR3 region has the DNA TGCGCCAGGCTTGGACAGGGCCCCTACGAGCAGTACGTC.

This rearrangement joins TRBV4-2 to TRBJ2-3; D perhaps matches TRBD2 (5 bases). Germline loops: CDR1 LGHNA, CDR2 YNFKEQ. The CDR3 spans 12 residues. V lost 6 bases and J lost 4, with 8 bases in between. The CDR3 sequence: CASSPGSDTQYF. The CDR3 nucleotides read TGTGCCAGCAGTCCGGGGTCAGATACGCAGTATTTT.

This clone was detected once. This chain joins TRBV9 and TRBJ1-4; the match to TRBD1 covers 12 bases. V lost 4 bases, J lost 7 bases, and 5 bases stayed unmatched. The CDR3 length is 15 residues. Germline CDR1 reads SGDLS; CDR2 reads YYNGEE. CDR3 sequence: CASSPGTGGGEKLFF. As DNA, the CDR3 is TGTGCCAGCAGCCCCGGGACAGGGGGCGGTGAAAAACTGTTTTTT.

This chain joins TRBV6-5 and TRBJ2-1; 10 nucleotides align to TRBD2. Trimming cost V 6 bases and J 5 bases; bases outside gene matches: 7. This CDR3 spans 15 amino acids. Germline V gene lookup returns CDR1 MNHEY and CDR2 SVGAGI. In DNA form, the CDR3 reads TGTGCCAGCAGCCTCGGGACTAGCGCAAACAATGAGCAGTTCTTC. Translating it yields CASSLGTSANNEQFF.

There are a few counts of this clone. The chain couples TRBV11-2 to TRBJ2-7; D may correspond to TRBD1 or TRBD2 (5 bases each). CDR1 is SGHAT, CDR2 FQNNGV, per germline. Trimming took off 3 bases at V and 2 bases at J, with 14 bases between the two ends. CDR3 size: 15 residues. CDR3 DNA: TGTGCCAGCAGCTTTGGGGCCCTAGCAACCTACGAGCAGTACTTC. This gives the protein CASSFGALATYEQYF.

In DNA form, the CDR3 reads TGTGCCAGCAGCTTAGCCCTCGATAGCGGGACCCAGTACTTC. Its translation is CASSLALDSGTQYF. The genes are TRBV7-2 and TRBJ2-5, with a weak D call TRBD2 (6 bases). Trimming shortened V by 0 bases and J by 7 bases, and 12 bases separated the two germline ends. CDR1 and CDR2 from the germline V gene are SGHTA and FQGNSA. The CDR3 is 14 amino acids.

V and J are TRBV27 and TRBJ1-2; TRBD1 matches 12 bases. V lost 4 bases, J lost 7 bases, and 13 bases stayed unmatched. The germline CDR1 and CDR2 sequences are MNHEY and SMNVEV (reference sequence). There are 17 residues in the CDR3. The DNA for the CDR3 is TGTGCCAGCAGTTCGCTACCCCCGGGACAGGGGGCGCCTGGCTACACCTTC. Its translation is CASSSLPPGQGAPGYTF.

The gene calls are TRBV30 and TRBJ1-6; D might be TRBD1 (5 bases). This CDR3 spans 12 amino acids. CDR1 GTSNPN and CDR2 SVGIG come from the germline V gene (reference sequence). Deletions cut 3 bases from V and 9 bases from J, with 9 bases between. This CDR3 reads CAWSREGSPLHF. The DNA of the CDR3 is TGTGCCTGGAGCAGGGAGGGTTCACCCCTCCACTTT.

This chain joins TRBV10-1 and TRBJ1-2, with 8 nucleotides matching TRBD1. This CDR3 has 13 residues. Germline values: CDR1 WNHNN, CDR2 SYGVQD (reference sequence). J lost 4 bases, V lost 6 bases, and 4 bases had no gene match. This chain's CDR3 is CASSGQGSYGYTF. Written as DNA, the CDR3 is TGCGCCAGCAGCGGACAGGGATCCTATGGCTACACCTTC.

V and J are TRBV29-1 and TRBJ1-2, with D unresolved. Germline lookup yields CDR1 SQVTM and CDR2 ANQGSEA. Trimming pared 4 bases from V and 4 bases from J, leaving 7 bases between. This CDR3 has 11 residues. The CDR3 nucleotides read TGCAGCGTTGGATCGTCCTATGGCTACACCTTC. Translated, it gives CSVGSSYGYTF.

This clone has just one count. The chain has TRBV2 and TRBJ1-5; D is unresolved. The CDR3 has 14 residues. The germline V and J ends were trimmed by 1 base and 5 bases, with 9 bases remaining between them. CDR1 and CDR2 (germline): SNHLY, FYNNEI. The CDR3 DNA follows: TGTGCCAGCAGTGAAGACGTGGAAGATCAGCCCCAGCATTTT. The encoded protein is CASSEDVEDQPQHF.

This sequence joins TRBV2 and TRBJ1-1; D gene ambiguous. From germline, CDR1 is SNHLY and CDR2 FYNNEI. The CDR3 consists of 14 residues. The V end was cut by 7 bases, the J end by 0 bases, with 12 bases between. The CDR3 DNA sequence: TGTGCCAGCACAAAGGAGAGTTTGAACACTGAAGCTTTCTTT. Encoded protein: CASTKESLNTEAFF.

The chain combines TRBV28 with TRBJ1-5, with D perhaps TRBD1 (5 bases). The CDR3 is 15 amino acids. Trimming pared 1 base from V and 3 bases from J, leaving 10 bases between. Germline assignment: CDR1 MDHEN and CDR2 SYDVKM. DNA of the CDR3: TGTGCCAGCAGTTTATCGGGTGGGACCAATCAGCCCCAGCATTTT. It codes for CASSLSGGTNQPQHF.

The rearrangement uses TRBV7-8 and TRBJ1-2; 8 bases are shared with TRBD1. Germline CDR1 reads SGHVS; CDR2 reads FQNEAQ. CDR3 length: 15 amino acids. The V gene end was trimmed by 5 bases and the J gene end by 4 bases; junction bases not matched to a gene: 9. CDR3 coding DNA: TGTGCCAGCAGCATAACCCCCAGGGGGCCCTATGGCTACACCTTC. Residues: CASSITPRGPYGYTF.

The chain is built from TRBV11-1 and TRBJ2-1, with D unresolved. Trimming took 1 base from V and 9 from J, leaving 4 bases between them. Germline assignment: CDR1 SGHAT and CDR2 FQDESV (reference sequence). The CDR3 runs 11 residues. This CDR3 is CASSLGGEQFF. The CDR3 nucleotides are TGTGCCAGCAGCTTAGGAGGTGAGCAGTTCTTC.

The chain is built from TRBV30 and TRBJ2-7; a weak D match, TRBD2 (5 bases). Trimming shortened V by 8 bases and J by 2 bases, and 19 bases separated the two germline ends. Germline V lookup: CDR1 GTSNPN, CDR2 SVGIG (reference sequence). The CDR3 contains 14 residues. This CDR3 is CALVHTRPPYEQYF. CDR3 nucleotides: TGTGCCCTGGTGCACACTAGACCCCCCTACGAGCAGTACTTC.

The chain recombines TRBV27 with TRBJ1-2; no clear D gene. Trimming pared 3 bases from V and 4 bases from J, leaving 12 bases between. The CDR3 consists of 14 residues. Germline assignment: CDR1 MNHEY and CDR2 SMNVEV (reference sequence). The CDR3 here is CASSFSKEGYGYTF. The DNA for the CDR3 is TGTGCCAGCAGTTTTTCCAAGGAGGGCTATGGCTACACCTTC.

The gene calls are TRBV11-2 and TRBJ1-2; D ambiguous. V was cut by 5 bases and J by 4 bases, with 20 bases left in between. The length of the CDR3 is 16 residues. Germline loops: CDR1 SGHAT, CDR2 FQNNGV. CDR3 sequence: CASSLGEGGPFYGYTF. The CDR3 DNA reads as TGTGCCAGCAGCCTCGGGGAGGGTGGACCTTTCTATGGCTACACCTTC.

This rearrangement joins TRBV28 to TRBJ1-4, with a possible D match to TRBD1 (5 bases). V was clipped by 5 bases and J by 10 bases, with 20 bases between them. CDR1 and CDR2 from the germline V gene are MDHEN and SYDVKM. The CDR3 is made up of 15 amino acids. The CDR3 sequence: CASSLLGLSRGKLFF. The CDR3 DNA reads as TGTGCCAGCAGTCTCCTCGGTCTAAGTAGGGGAAAACTGTTTTTT.

The V gene is TRBV28, the J gene TRBJ1-5, with TRBD1 identical over 12 bases. J gave up 5 bases and V 4 bases, and 3 bases lay outside the gene matches. This CDR3 is 15 amino acids long. The germline V gene encodes CDR1 MDHEN and CDR2 SYDVKM. DNA for the CDR3: TGTGCCAGCAGTTGGGACAGGGGGCGAGATCAGCCCCAGCATTTT. Translating gives CASSWDRGRDQPQHF.

CDR3 amino acids: CASSLDDREAVIRPYEQYF. The CDR3 nucleotides read TGTGCCAGCAGTCTCGATGACAGGGAAGCTGTGATAAGACCCTACGAGCAGTACTTC. This sequence joins TRBV7-3 and TRBJ2-7; 7 bases are shared with TRBD1. J gave up 2 bases and V 6 bases, and 22 bases lay outside the gene matches. The CDR3 consists of 19 residues. CDR1 and CDR2 from the germline V gene are SGHTA and FQGTGA.

V usage is TRBV5-1 and J usage is TRBJ1-3; D gene unclear. Trimming removed 3 bases at V and 0 bases at J, with 10 bases between. Germline lookup yields CDR1 SGHRS and CDR2 YFSETQ. This CDR3 contains 15 residues. CDR3 in DNA: TGCGCCAGCAGCTATGGCCGAAGCTCTGGAAACACCATATATTTT. This codes for CASSYGRSSGNTIYF.

This chain links TRBV28 with TRBJ2-1; tentatively, D is TRBD1 (6 bases). This CDR3 spans 14 amino acids. Per germline, CDR1 MDHEN and CDR2 SYDVKM. V was clipped by 4 bases and J by 12 bases, with 19 bases between them. The CDR3: CASSSRDTPGTQFF. CDR3 sequence (DNA): TGTGCCAGCAGTTCCCGGGACACACCGGGGACGCAGTTCTTC.

V and J are TRBV7-9 and TRBJ1-1; 9 bases map to TRBD1. V shed 4 bases and J 7 bases; nucleotides not matched to a gene: 4. The germline gives CDR1 SEHNR, CDR2 FQNEAQ (reference sequence). The CDR3 totals 13 residues. The chain's CDR3 is CASSSRTGDEAFF. The CDR3 DNA is TGTGCCAGCAGCTCCCGGACAGGGGATGAAGCTTTCTTT.